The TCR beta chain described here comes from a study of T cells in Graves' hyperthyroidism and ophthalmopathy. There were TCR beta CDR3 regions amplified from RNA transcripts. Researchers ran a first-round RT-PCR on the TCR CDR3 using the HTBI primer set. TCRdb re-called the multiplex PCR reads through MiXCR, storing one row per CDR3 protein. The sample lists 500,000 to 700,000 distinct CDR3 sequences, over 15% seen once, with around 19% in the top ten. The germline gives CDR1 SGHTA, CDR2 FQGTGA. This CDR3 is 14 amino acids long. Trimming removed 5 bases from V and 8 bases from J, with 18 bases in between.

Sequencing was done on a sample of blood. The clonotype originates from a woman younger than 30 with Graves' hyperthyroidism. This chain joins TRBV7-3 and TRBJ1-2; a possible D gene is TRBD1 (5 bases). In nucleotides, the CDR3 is TGTGCCAGCAGCAAAACTGGAGGGGCAGAAGGCTACACCTTC. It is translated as CASSKTGGAEGYTF.